This is a list of T cell receptor beta chains from one sample in a study of CD8+ T cells in alopecia areata. Sequenced by immunoSEQ multiplex PCR; TCRdb stores in-frame clones only, minus some. Of over 150,000 clones listed, roughly 56% are singletons. Material for sequencing was CD8+ T cells sorted from blood. These receptors were taken from a human donor in good health. CDR3s include the opening cysteine and the closing phenylalanine or tryptophan. The D gene is left open where the match is weak. Where a row states a size, it is once, few, many or the class of an expanded clone; other rows omit it.

D gene	V gene	J gene	clone size	CDR3 DNA	CDR3 protein
NA	TRBV9	TRBJ1-1	NA	TGTGCCAGCAGCGTTTCCCCGGCCAATGTAGCTTTCTTT	CASSVSPANVAFF
NA	TRBV7-9	TRBJ1-2	NA	TGTGCCAGCACCCCGGGAGGATATGGCTACACCTTC	CASTPGGYGYTF
NA	TRBV15	TRBJ1-5	NA	TGTGCCACCAGCTATTTGGACGGTAGCAATCAGCCCCAGCATTTT	CATSYLDGSNQPQHF
NA	TRBV5-4	TRBJ1-1	NA	TGTGCCAGCAGCTTGATCTCCACTGAAGCTTTCTTT	CASSLISTEAFF
TRBD1	TRBV25-1	TRBJ1-2	few	TGTGCCAGCAGCGAGGGCTACAGGGGACATGGCTACACCTTC	CASSEGYRGHGYTF
TRBD2	TRBV2	TRBJ2-3	few	TGTGCCAGCAGCTCTAGCGGGGGGGCCATAGATACGCAGTATTTT	CASSSSGGAIDTQYF
NA	TRBV2	TRBJ1-3	few	TGTGCCAGCAGCTTAGGGAGGCAGCTGGGCTCTGGAAACACCATATATTTT	CASSLGRQLGSGNTIYF
NA	TRBV4-1	TRBJ2-2	NA	TGCGCCAGCAGCCAAGAAGGGGCACCTGGGACCGGGGAGCTGTTTTTT	CASSQEGAPGTGELFF
TRBD2	TRBV4-1	TRBJ2-1	NA	TGCGCCAGCAGCCAAGATGAACAGCTAGCGGGGGAGCAGTTCTTC	CASSQDEQLAGEQFF
NA	TRBV5-1	TRBJ1-1	NA	TGCGCCAGCAGCTTCTACAGGAATGGGAACACTGAAGCTTTCTTT	CASSFYRNGNTEAFF
NA	TRBV5-4	TRBJ1-5	NA	TGTGCCAGCAGCCAGGACTGGAATCAGCCCCAGCATTTT	CASSQDWNQPQHF
TRBD1	TRBV5-6	TRBJ2-2	NA	TGTGCCAGCAGCCAAGGGACAGCAGGGGAGCTGTTTTTT	CASSQGTAGELFF
NA	TRBV5-8	TRBJ1-5	NA	TGTGCCAGCAGATTTCTAACAGCTAATCAGCCCCAGCATTTT	CASRFLTANQPQHF
NA	TRBV11-2	TRBJ2-5	NA	TGTGCCAGCAGCTTAGATCCGTCTGCCCAAGAGACCCAGTACTTC	CASSLDPSAQETQYF
NA	TRBV13	TRBJ1-1	few	TGTGCCAGCAGCCCCGGTGGAGCTGAAGCTTTCTTT	CASSPGGAEAFF
TRBD1	TRBV6-5	TRBJ1-4	few	TGTGCCAGCAGTTACACAGGGGATGAAAAACTGTTTTTT	CASSYTGDEKLFF
NA	TRBV27	TRBJ1-1	NA	TGTGCCAGCAGTTTAGGAGTGACGAACACTGAAGCTTTCTTT	CASSLGVTNTEAFF
NA	TRBV5-1	TRBJ1-1	NA	TGCGCCAGCAGCTTGAGCAGGGGAGTCACTGAAGCTTTCTTT	CASSLSRGVTEAFF
NA	TRBV6-5	TRBJ2-7	NA	TGTGCCAGCAGCCCAGGGTCGGGGTTCGAGCAGTACTTC	CASSPGSGFEQYF
NA	TRBV29-1	TRBJ1-1	NA	TGCAGCGTTGGGACCCCGAACACTGAAGCTTTCTTT	CSVGTPNTEAFF
NA	TRBV12-5	TRBJ1-1	NA	TGTGCTAGTGGTTTATCCCGGAACACTGAAGCTTTCTTT	CASGLSRNTEAFF
TRBD2	TRBV30	TRBJ2-1	NA	TGTGCCTGGACCATATTAGCGGGGGTGGAAGAGCAGTTCTTC	CAWTILAGVEEQFF
NA	TRBV11-3	TRBJ1-2	few	TGTGCCTTCTCAAAGAACAAGATCTATGGCTACACCTTC	CAFSKNKIYGYTF
NA	TRBV2	TRBJ2-3	NA	TGTGCCAGCCGGACTAGCACAGATACGCAGTATTTT	CASRTSTDTQYF
TRBD1	TRBV11-2	TRBJ2-2	few	TGTGCCAGCAGCCCGAGGACAGGGGGACGGACCGGGGAGCTGTTTTTT	CASSPRTGGRTGELFF
NA	TRBV4-1	TRBJ1-1	NA	TGCGCCAGCAGCCAAGCCCGGGCCACTGAAGCTTTCTTT	CASSQARATEAFF
NA	TRBV4-1	TRBJ1-5	NA	TGCGCCAGCAGCCGAAGTAGCAATCAGCCCCAGCATTTT	CASSRSSNQPQHF
NA	TRBV30	TRBJ1-2	NA	TGTGCATCCGACTGGAGCGGCTACACCTTC	CASDWSGYTF
NA	TRBV7-9	TRBJ1-5	NA	TGTGCCAGCAGCTCTGGCAATCAGCCCCAGCATTTT	CASSSGNQPQHF
TRBD1	TRBV5-1	TRBJ1-1	once	TGCGCCAGCAGCTTCGGGACAGGGCTACCTGCTGAAGCTTTCTTT	CASSFGTGLPAEAFF
NA	TRBV9	TRBJ2-7	NA	TGTGCCAGCACCCAGGCCTACGAGCAGTACTTC	CASTQAYEQYF